The 31 T cell receptor beta chains reported below all come from one sample, sequenced in a study of identical twins. Each CDR3 protein gets one entry after TCRdb re-called the 5' RACE reads with MiXCR. The sample contains 400,000 or so distinct CDR3 sequences, 8.5% to 10% of which appear only once. Sample: naive T cells sorted from blood. The origin of the receptors is a woman in her 50s in good health.

This clonotype was counted ten times or more. The CDR3: CATSDPSSDTQYF. For the CDR3, the DNA is TGTGCCACCAGTGATCCCTCCTCCGATACCCAGTACTTC. The gene calls are TRBV24-1 and TRBJ2-5; D is ambiguous. The ends were cut back, 3 bases at V and 8 bases at J, with 12 bases in the middle. The germline V gene has CDR1 KGHDR and CDR2 SFDVKD. This CDR3 contains 13 residues.

There are a few counts of this clonotype. This sequence joins TRBV5-1 and TRBJ2-1; D uncertain. The CDR3 runs 13 residues. Trimming removed 7 bases from V and 1 base from J, with 9 bases in between. Germline V CDR1 and CDR2: SGHRS, YFSETQ. CDR3 loop: CASAAVSYNEQFF. CDR3 nucleotide sequence: TGCGCCAGCGCGGCGGTGTCCTACAATGAGCAGTTCTTC.

This clonotype has a handful of counts. The chain uses TRBV4-1 and TRBJ2-1; 10 bases fit TRBD2. With 5 bases clipped from V and 4 bases from J, the junction kept 5 bases outside the gene matches. The CDR3 consists of 15 residues. Germline loops: CDR1 MGHRA, CDR2 YSYEKL. CDR3 region: CASSYRAGGYNEQFF. The CDR3 bases are TGCGCCAGCAGCTACCGAGCGGGAGGGTACAATGAGCAGTTCTTC.

The V gene is TRBV19, the J gene TRBJ2-1; 7 bases align to TRBD2. Looked up from germline, CDR1 is LNHDA and CDR2 is SQIVND (reference sequence). V lost 6 bases and J lost 4; bases outside the gene matches: 6. The CDR3 contains 14 residues. The CDR3 protein is CASRSSGDYNEQFF. The CDR3 nucleotides are TGTGCCAGTAGGTCTAGCGGCGATTACAATGAGCAGTTCTTC. The whole variable domain, remainder taken from reference TRBV19 and TRBJ2-1, is DGGITQSPKYLFRKEGQNVTLSCEQNLNHDAMYWYRQDPGQGLRLIYYSQIVNDFQKGDIAEGYSVSREKKESFPLTVTSAQKNPTAFYLCASRSSGDYNEQFFGPGTRLTVL.

This clonotype has just a few counts. The chain is built from TRBV2 and TRBJ2-5; a weak D match, TRBD2 (5 bases). The CDR3 length is 15 residues. The V gene's germline CDR1 is SNHLY and CDR2 FYNNEI. Trimming removed 7 bases at V and 5 bases at J, with 20 bases between. CDR3 residues: CASTRISGRGETQYF. The CDR3 DNA is TGTGCCAGCACCCGAATAAGCGGCCGCGGGGAGACCCAGTACTTC.

This clonotype has just a few counts. The V gene is TRBV20-1, the J gene TRBJ2-4; a possible D gene is TRBD1 (5 bases). Trimming stripped 0 bases from V and 0 bases from J, with 9 bases between. Germline V gene data show CDR1 as DFQATT and CDR2 as SNEGSKA (reference sequence). The CDR3 consists of 15 residues. CDR3: CSARESGLAKNIQYF. For the CDR3, the DNA is TGCAGTGCTAGAGAGTCAGGGCTAGCCAAAAACATTCAGTACTTC.

The rearrangement links TRBV3-1 to TRBJ2-7; D uncertain. Trimming stripped 1 base from V and 5 bases from J, with 3 bases between. CDR1 is LGHDT and CDR2 is YNNKEL in the germline V gene (reference sequence). CDR3 length: 11 amino acids. As DNA, the CDR3 is TGTGCCAGCAGCCAAGTCCACGAGCAGTACTTC. It specifies CASSQVHEQYF.

This chain joins TRBV20-1 and TRBJ2-2; D unresolved. CDR1 and CDR2 (germline): DFQATT, SNEGSKA (reference sequence). The length of the CDR3 is 12 residues. V was cut by 1 base and J by 7 bases, with 7 bases left in between. In DNA form, the CDR3 reads TGCAGTGCTAGAGGGGATCGCGGGGAGCTGTTTTTT. Its translation: CSARGDRGELFF.

This clonotype was seen ten or more times. The gene calls are TRBV12-3 or TRBV12-4 and TRBJ2-1; a possible D gene is TRBD2 (6 bases). This CDR3 spans 14 amino acids. V was shortened by 2 bases and J by 8 bases, with 13 bases between the two germline ends. CDR3 sequence (DNA): TGTGCCAGCAGTTTATCCGGGAGAGGCGATGAGCAGTTCTTC. Translation: CASSLSGRGDEQFF.

The chain joins TRBV6-5 to TRBJ2-2; perhaps D is TRBD1 or TRBD2 (5 bases each). This CDR3 has 14 amino acids. V gave up 7 bases and J gave up 4 bases, with 13 bases separating them. In germline, CDR1 is MNHEY, CDR2 SVGAGI. This chain's CDR3 is CASMTALATGELFF. The CDR3 DNA follows: TGTGCCAGCATGACAGCTCTAGCCACCGGGGAGCTGTTTTTT.

This clonotype was seen more than once but under ten times. This rearrangement joins TRBV5-1 to TRBJ1-2; no clear D. The CDR3 runs 15 residues. V was cut by 0 bases and J by 4 bases, with 13 bases left in between. Germline CDR1 reads SGHRS; CDR2 reads YFSETQ. The CDR3 DNA is TGCGCCAGCAGCTTGGAGGCAGGCCTGGGCTATGGCTACACCTTC. Its protein is CASSLEAGLGYGYTF.

The table lists this clonotype with a few counts. The CDR3: CASRTSPRTYNEQFF. In DNA, the CDR3 is TGCGCCAGCAGAACGAGCCCTCGTACCTACAATGAGCAGTTCTTC. The chain recombines TRBV5-1 with TRBJ2-1; D is ambiguous. The CDR3 spans 15 residues. CDR1 is SGHRS and CDR2 is YFSETQ in the germline V gene. The ends were cut back, 5 bases at V and 2 bases at J, with 14 bases in the middle. Based on the CDR3 plus reference TRBV5-1 and TRBJ2-1, the full variable domain is KAGVTQTPRYLIKTRGQQVTLSCSPISGHRSVSWYQQTPGQGLQFLFEYFSETQRNKGNFPGRFSGRQFSNSRSEMNVSTLELGDSALYLCASRTSPRTYNEQFFGPGTRLTVL.

The V call is TRBV12-3 or TRBV12-4, the J call TRBJ2-5, with 10 bases identical to TRBD1. The CDR3 sequence is 15 residues long. The J segment lost 6 bases and the V segment lost 1 base, leaving 5 bases of the junction unmatched. CDR3 loop: CASSLGDRGEKTQYF. The DNA for the CDR3 is TGTGCCAGCAGTTTAGGGGACAGGGGAGAAAAGACCCAGTACTTC.

This clonotype turned up a few times. The rearrangement links TRBV20-1 to TRBJ2-1; no reliable D call. This CDR3 has 13 amino acids. V gave up 0 bases and J gave up 9 bases, with 12 bases separating them. The germline CDR1 and CDR2 sequences are DFQATT and SNEGSKA (reference sequence). The CDR3 loop reads CSARDTLIAEQFF. The DNA for the CDR3 is TGCAGTGCTAGAGATACGTTAATCGCTGAGCAGTTCTTC.

This clonotype was counted only a few times. V and J are TRBV24-1 and TRBJ2-1; D is undetermined. Trimming took 2 bases from V and 4 from J, leaving 14 bases between them. The CDR3 extends over 16 amino acids. In germline, CDR1 is KGHDR, CDR2 SFDVKD. CDR3 region: CATSDSKSYLYNEQFF. The CDR3 DNA follows: TGTGCCACCAGTGATTCCAAGAGTTATTTGTACAATGAGCAGTTCTTC.

This clonotype was seen ten or more times. The rearrangement uses TRBV20-1 and TRBJ1-2; 7 nucleotides agree with TRBD1. V lost 7 bases, J lost 6 bases, and 14 bases stayed unmatched. The CDR3 has 14 residues. Germline loops: CDR1 DFQATT, CDR2 SNEGSKA (reference sequence). CDR3 in amino acids: CSVVSSRGTHGYTF. The CDR3 DNA follows: TGCAGTGTCGTATCCTCCAGGGGGACCCATGGCTACACCTTC.

The genes are TRBV18 and TRBJ2-1; D is ambiguous. This CDR3 comprises 13 residues. Germline CDR1 reads KGHSH; CDR2 reads LQKENI. Trimming took 0 bases from V and 7 from J, leaving 7 bases between them. The CDR3 spells CASSPPGRNEQFF. Here the CDR3 DNA reads TGTGCCAGCTCACCACCGGGTAGAAATGAGCAGTTCTTC.

This clonotype was found a few times. The V and J genes are TRBV13 and TRBJ1-1; 7 bases fit TRBD1. The CDR3 runs 14 residues. With 3 bases clipped from V and 4 bases from J, the junction kept 5 bases outside the gene matches. Germline-derived CDR1 and CDR2 are PRHDT and FYEKMQ (reference sequence). The CDR3 nucleotides read TGTGCCAGCAGCTTCCCAACAGGGGCCACTGAAGCTTTCTTT. This codes for CASSFPTGATEAFF.

This clonotype has just a few counts. This chain uses TRBV20-1 with TRBJ2-5, with a weak D call TRBD2 (8 bases). The CDR3 totals 14 residues. Trimming shortened V by 5 bases and J by 5 bases, and 18 bases separated the two germline ends. Per germline, CDR1 DFQATT and CDR2 SNEGSKA (reference sequence). CDR3 loop: CSAEHGRGRETQYF. The CDR3 bases are TGCAGTGCTGAACACGGGAGGGGGCGGGAGACCCAGTACTTC.

The sample holds a few counts of this clonotype. The chain recombines TRBV20-1 with TRBJ2-1; 7 bases line up with TRBD1. The junction had 6 bases not matched to a gene; V was cut back by 6 bases and J by 7 bases. The CDR3 is made up of 12 amino acids. Germline CDR1 DFQATT, CDR2 SNEGSKA (reference sequence). The chain's CDR3 is CSARQGVNEQFF. The CDR3 region has the DNA TGCAGTGCCCGACAGGGAGTGAATGAGCAGTTCTTC.

The chain joins TRBV7-9 to TRBJ2-1; TRBD1 matches at 8 bases. Trimming cost V 5 bases and J 0 bases; bases outside gene matches: 3. The CDR3 sequence is 15 residues long. Per the germline V gene, CDR1 is SEHNR and CDR2 is FQNEAQ (reference sequence). DNA for the CDR3: TGTGCCAGCAGCCCGCAGGGGGCCTCCTACAATGAGCAGTTCTTC. Protein product: CASSPQGASYNEQFF. The whole variable domain, filled in from reference TRBV7-9 and TRBJ2-1, reads DTGVSQNPRHKITKRGQNVTFRCDPISEHNRLYWYRQTLGQGPEFLTYFQNEAQLEKSRLLSDRFSAERPKGSFSTLEIQRTEQGDSAMYLCASSPQGASYNEQFFGPGTRLTVL.

This clonotype occurred a few times. The rearrangement uses TRBV16 and TRBJ1-1; a weak D match, TRBD1 (5 bases). Per germline, CDR1 KGHSY and CDR2 FQNENV. The CDR3 consists of 12 residues. Trimming took 4 bases from V and 11 from J, leaving 14 bases between them. The CDR3 nucleotides are TGTGCCAGCAGCCGTGCCAGGGAGTATGCTTTCTTT. It is translated as CASSRAREYAFF.

This rearrangement joins TRBV6-5 to TRBJ1-1, with a tentative D call TRBD1 (5 bases). V was shortened by 9 bases and J by 2 bases, with 22 bases between the two germline ends. The CDR3 totals 16 residues. Germline-derived CDR1 and CDR2 are MNHEY and SVGAGI. CDR3 in DNA: TGTGCCAGTCTGGGGACGGAACCTTTTTCCAACACTGAAGCTTTCTTT. Translated, it gives CASLGTEPFSNTEAFF.

This clonotype was counted between two and nine times. The chain joins TRBV18 to TRBJ2-7; perhaps TRBD2 as D (6 bases). The length of the CDR3 is 15 residues. Germline V gives CDR1 KGHSH, CDR2 LQKENI. V shed 6 bases and J shed 7 bases, with 22 bases lying between them. The CDR3 loop is CASSRGLPLGGEQYF. The CDR3 DNA sequence: TGTGCCAGCTCCCGGGGACTCCCCTTAGGAGGAGAGCAGTACTTC.

J is TRBJ1-2 and V is TRBV29-1; D is perhaps TRBD1 (6 bases). The V and J ends lost 5 bases and 6 bases respectively, with 10 bases between them. The CDR3 is made up of 11 amino acids. Germline CDR1 is SQVTM and CDR2 is ANQGSEA. The DNA for the CDR3 is TGCAGCGTTCAGGGGCAAAATGGCTACACCTTC. Encoded protein: CSVQGQNGYTF.

This chain links TRBV11-3 with TRBJ2-1; the match to TRBD2 covers 10 bases. The CDR3 covers 19 residues. Per germline, CDR1 SGHNT and CDR2 YENEEA. V shed 5 bases, J shed 9 bases, and the junction held 22 bases outside the gene matches. The CDR3 region has the DNA TGTGCCAGCAGCCAAAATCGGCTAGCGGGAGTAACAGGGGGGGGTGAGCAGTTCTTC. This encodes CASSQNRLAGVTGGGEQFF. Full variable domain (missing parts from reference TRBV11-3 and TRBJ2-1): EAGVVQSPRYKIIEKKQPVAFWCNPISGHNTLYWYLQNLGQGPELLIRYENEEAVDDSQLPKDRFSAERLKGVDSTLKIQPAELGDSAVYLCASSQNRLAGVTGGGEQFFGPGTRLTVL.

This clonotype was counted at least ten times. This rearrangement joins TRBV7-9 to TRBJ1-1; D unclear. This CDR3 is 12 amino acids long. The germline CDR1 and CDR2 sequences are SEHNR and FQNEAQ (reference sequence). V dropped 10 bases and J dropped 1 base, with 10 bases sitting between them. CDR3 sequence (DNA): TGTGCCACCTTAACTCAGAACACTGAAGCTTTCTTT. It codes for CATLTQNTEAFF.

This clonotype was counted a few times. The chain has TRBV12-3 or TRBV12-4 and TRBJ2-3; no firm D call. The CDR3 has 14 amino acids. Trimming left V 6 bases short and J 2 bases short, with 12 bases between. This chain's CDR3 is CASRRNRDTDTQYF. The DNA for the CDR3 is TGTGCCAGCAGGAGAAACAGAGACACAGATACGCAGTATTTT.

This clonotype was picked up a small number of times. V usage is TRBV5-1 and J usage is TRBJ1-1, with D maybe TRBD1 (5 bases). V was cut by 4 bases and J by 6 bases, with 13 bases left in between. The CDR3 sequence is 13 residues long. The germline CDR1 and CDR2 sequences are SGHRS and YFSETQ. DNA of the CDR3: TGCGCCAGCAGCGCCGACGACAGCCCTGAAGCTTTCTTT. Its protein product is CASSADDSPEAFF.

Ten or more counts support this clonotype. The V and J genes are TRBV5-1 and TRBJ2-3; no clear D. The CDR3 has 14 amino acids. V lost 6 bases and J 3 bases, leaving 14 bases between the germline ends. Germline V gene sequence: CDR1 SGHRS, CDR2 YFSETQ. CDR3 nucleotides: TGCGCCAGCAACGTGCTCTCTGGTACAGATACGCAGTATTTT. It encodes CASNVLSGTDTQYF.

In this sample, this clonotype turned up a few times. The rearrangement uses TRBV6-2 or TRBV6-3 and TRBJ1-5, with 10 bases identical to TRBD1. The trim removed 1 base at V and 0 bases at J, leaving 6 bases unmatched. There are 18 residues in the CDR3. Looked up from germline, CDR1 is MNHEY and CDR2 is SVGEGT. CDR3 bases: TGTGCCAGCAGTTACTGGGGACAGGGGAGGGATAGCAATCAGCCCCAGCATTTT. Its protein product is CASSYWGQGRDSNQPQHF.